Listed here is a single T cell receptor (beta chain). Its matching antigen is unknown. The entry originates in a study of T cell responses to AZD1222 COVID-19 vaccine. Study-wide points: Rises in breadth and depth of Spike-specific TCRs came after two AZD1222 doses. The donors showed a predominance of white British ancestry and of females, with possible underestimation of clonal diversity.

The protocol was immunoSEQ multiplex PCR, while the TCRdb copy is restricted to in-frame clones and leaves out a portion. The table shows about 150,000 clones, with 92% occurring only once. The CDR3 contains 13 residues. The ends were cut back, 2 bases at V and 11 bases at J, with 16 bases in the middle. The germline V gene encodes CDR1 MNHNS and CDR2 SASEGT. The receptor comes from an adult in good health. The sample here was peripheral blood, taken on day 0 of AZD1222 vaccination. The V call is TRBV6-1, the J call TRBJ2-7; D is unclear. As DNA, the CDR3 is TGTGCCAGCAGTGAAACCGTTGACCGGGTGGAGTACTTC. Protein product: CASSETVDRVEYF.